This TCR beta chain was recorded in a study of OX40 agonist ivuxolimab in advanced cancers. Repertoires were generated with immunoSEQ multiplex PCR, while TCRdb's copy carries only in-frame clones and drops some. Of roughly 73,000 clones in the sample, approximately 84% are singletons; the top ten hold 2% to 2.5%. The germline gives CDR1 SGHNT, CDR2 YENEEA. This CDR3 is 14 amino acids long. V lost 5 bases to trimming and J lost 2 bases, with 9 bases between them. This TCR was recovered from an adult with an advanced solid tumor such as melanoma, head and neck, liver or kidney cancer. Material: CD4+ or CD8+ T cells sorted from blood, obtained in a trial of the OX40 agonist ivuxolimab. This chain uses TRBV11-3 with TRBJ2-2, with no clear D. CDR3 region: CASSVGENTGELFF. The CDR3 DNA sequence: TGTGCCAGCAGCGTGGGTGAAAACACCGGGGAGCTGTTTTTT.